The clone carrying this T cell receptor (beta chain) was seen at least ten times. Its antigen is unidentified. A single record per CDR3 protein comes from TCRdb applying MiXCR to the 5' RACE reads. The table includes 250,000 to 300,000 distinct CDR3 sequences, roughly 20% detected once. The data originate from a study of CD8 T cells in ankylosing spondylitis. General study results and limits: Reported data indicate significant enrichment of disease-linked clones within matched ankylosing spondylitis synovial fluid. Seven to nine highly homologous variants made up a TCR beta motif, and this motif appeared characteristic of ankylosing spondylitis blood. In the blood and synovial fluid of reactive arthritis, some motif variants had been previously reported.

Trimming at V came to 4 bases and at J to 2 bases, leaving 2 bases not matched to a gene. Per germline, CDR1 KGHDR and CDR2 SFDVKD. The CDR3 length is 15 residues. The V call is TRBV24-1, the J call TRBJ1-5; 9 bases line up with TRBD1. This TCR derives from a male donor with ankylosing spondylitis or in good health (not recorded which). The source material was blood, either unsorted or a sorted T cell fraction (not recorded which). The CDR3 DNA sequence: TGTGCCACCAGTGAGGGACAGGGCGGCAATCAGCCCCAGCATTTT. This encodes CATSEGQGGNQPQHF.